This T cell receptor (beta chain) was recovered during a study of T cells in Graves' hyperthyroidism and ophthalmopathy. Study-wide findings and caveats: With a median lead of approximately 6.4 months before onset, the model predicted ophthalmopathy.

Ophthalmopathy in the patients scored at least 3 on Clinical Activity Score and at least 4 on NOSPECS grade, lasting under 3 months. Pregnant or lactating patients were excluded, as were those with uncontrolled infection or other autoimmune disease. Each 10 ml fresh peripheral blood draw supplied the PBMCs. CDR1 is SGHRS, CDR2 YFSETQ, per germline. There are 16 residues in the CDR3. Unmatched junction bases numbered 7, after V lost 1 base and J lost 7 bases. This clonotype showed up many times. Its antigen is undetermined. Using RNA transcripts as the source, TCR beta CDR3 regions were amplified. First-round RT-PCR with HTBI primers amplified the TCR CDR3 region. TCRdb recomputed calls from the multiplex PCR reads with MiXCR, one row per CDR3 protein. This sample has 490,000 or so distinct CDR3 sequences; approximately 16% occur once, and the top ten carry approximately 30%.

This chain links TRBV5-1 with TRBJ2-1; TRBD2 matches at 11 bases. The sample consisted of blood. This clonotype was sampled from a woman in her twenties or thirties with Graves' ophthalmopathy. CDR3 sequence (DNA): TGCGCCAGCAGCTTGCAAGGGACTAGCGGTCCGAATGAGCAGTTCTTC. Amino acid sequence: CASSLQGTSGPNEQFF.